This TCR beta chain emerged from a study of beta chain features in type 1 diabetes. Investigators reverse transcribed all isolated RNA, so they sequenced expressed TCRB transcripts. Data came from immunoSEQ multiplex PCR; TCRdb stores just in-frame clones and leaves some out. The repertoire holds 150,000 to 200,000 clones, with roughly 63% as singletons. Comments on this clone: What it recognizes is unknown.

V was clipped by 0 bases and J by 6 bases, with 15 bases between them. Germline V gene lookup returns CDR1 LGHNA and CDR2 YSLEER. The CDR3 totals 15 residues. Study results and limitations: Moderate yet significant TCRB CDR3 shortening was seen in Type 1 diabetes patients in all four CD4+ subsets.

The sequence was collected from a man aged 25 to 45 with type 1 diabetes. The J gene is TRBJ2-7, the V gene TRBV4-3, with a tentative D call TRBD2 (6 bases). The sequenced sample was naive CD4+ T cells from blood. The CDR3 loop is CASSQDLLARREQYF. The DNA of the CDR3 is TGCGCCAGCAGCCAAGATTTACTAGCCAGGCGCGAGCAGTACTTC.